What follows is one TCR beta chain and its context. These data belong to a study of spatial heterogeneity in lung cancer. The CDR3 spans 17 residues. The V segment lost 4 bases and the J segment 1 base; nucleotides outside the gene matches: 11. CDR1 and CDR2 (germline): SGHTA, FQGNSA. TCRdb re-analysed the 5' RACE reads in MiXCR, keeping a single row per CDR3 protein. The sample lists roughly 48,000 distinct CDR3 sequences; approximately 5.7% were seen once. The time point denotes: sample taken at primary tumor resection. Whole RNA from tumor, nontumor lung or frozen PBMC was sequenced unsorted. Source: PBMCs, taken at surgery. The TCR comes from a male donor with early-stage non-small cell lung cancer. V and J are TRBV7-2 and TRBJ2-5; the match to TRBD2 covers 8 bases. The CDR3 region has the DNA TGTGCCAGCAGCTGGGACGCCGGTGCGGGGGGCCAAGAGACCCAGTACTTC. Amino acid sequence: CASSWDAGAGGQETQYF.